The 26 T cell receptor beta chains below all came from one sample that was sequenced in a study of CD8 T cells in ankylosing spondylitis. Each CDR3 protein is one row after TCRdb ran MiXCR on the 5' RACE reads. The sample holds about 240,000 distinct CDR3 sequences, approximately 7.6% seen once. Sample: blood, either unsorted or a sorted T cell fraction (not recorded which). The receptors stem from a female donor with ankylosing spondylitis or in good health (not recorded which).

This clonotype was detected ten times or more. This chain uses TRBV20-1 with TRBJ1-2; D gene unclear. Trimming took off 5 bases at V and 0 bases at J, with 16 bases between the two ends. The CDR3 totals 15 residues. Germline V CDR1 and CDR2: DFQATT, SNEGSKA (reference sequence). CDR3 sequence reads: CSAPRAHRANYGYTF. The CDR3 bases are TGCAGTGCTCCCCGGGCCCACCGAGCTAACTATGGCTACACCTTC.

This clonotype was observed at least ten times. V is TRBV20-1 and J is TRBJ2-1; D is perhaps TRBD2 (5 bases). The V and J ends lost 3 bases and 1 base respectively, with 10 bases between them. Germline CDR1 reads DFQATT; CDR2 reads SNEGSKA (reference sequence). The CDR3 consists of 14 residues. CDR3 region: CSASPGISYNEQFF. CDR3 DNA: TGCAGTGCTAGCCCCGGGATTTCCTACAATGAGCAGTTCTTC.

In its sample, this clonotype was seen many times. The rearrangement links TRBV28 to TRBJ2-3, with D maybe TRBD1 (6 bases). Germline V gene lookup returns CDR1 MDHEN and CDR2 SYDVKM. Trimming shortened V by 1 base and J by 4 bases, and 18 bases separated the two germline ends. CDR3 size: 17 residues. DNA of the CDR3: TGTGCCAGCAGTTTATTACAGGGAGCCCGGCCCGCAGATACGCAGTATTTT. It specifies CASSLLQGARPADTQYF. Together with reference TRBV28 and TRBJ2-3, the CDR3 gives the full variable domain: DVKVTQSSRYLVKRTGEKVFLECVQDMDHENMFWYRQDPGLGLRLIYFSYDVKMKEKGDIPEGYSVSREKKERFSLILESASTNQTSMYLCASSLLQGARPADTQYFGPGTRLTVL.

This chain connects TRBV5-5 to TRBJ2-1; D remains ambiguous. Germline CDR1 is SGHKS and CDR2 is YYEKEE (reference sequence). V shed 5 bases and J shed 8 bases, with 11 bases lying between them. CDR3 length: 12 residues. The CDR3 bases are TGTGCCAGCAGTCAGGCCGTCGATGAGCAGTTCTTC. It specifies CASSQAVDEQFF.

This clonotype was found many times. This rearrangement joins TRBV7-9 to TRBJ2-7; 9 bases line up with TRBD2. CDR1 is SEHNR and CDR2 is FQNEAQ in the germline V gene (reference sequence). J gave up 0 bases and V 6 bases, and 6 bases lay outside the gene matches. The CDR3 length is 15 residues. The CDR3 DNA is TGTGCCAGCAGTTCTAGCGGGACCCACTCCTACGAGCAGTACTTC. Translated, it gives CASSSSGTHSYEQYF.

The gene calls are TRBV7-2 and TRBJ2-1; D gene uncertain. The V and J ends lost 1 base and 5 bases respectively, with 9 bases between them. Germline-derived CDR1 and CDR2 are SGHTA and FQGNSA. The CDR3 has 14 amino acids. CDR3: CASSLENFNNEQFF. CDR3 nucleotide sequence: TGTGCCAGCAGCTTAGAGAATTTTAACAATGAGCAGTTCTTC.

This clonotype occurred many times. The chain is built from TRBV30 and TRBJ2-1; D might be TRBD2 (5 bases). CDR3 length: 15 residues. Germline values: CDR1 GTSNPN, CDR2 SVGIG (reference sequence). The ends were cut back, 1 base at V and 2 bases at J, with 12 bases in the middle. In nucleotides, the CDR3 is TGTGCCTGGAGTGCCGGACTGGAGACCTACAATGAGCAGTTCTTC. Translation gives CAWSAGLETYNEQFF.

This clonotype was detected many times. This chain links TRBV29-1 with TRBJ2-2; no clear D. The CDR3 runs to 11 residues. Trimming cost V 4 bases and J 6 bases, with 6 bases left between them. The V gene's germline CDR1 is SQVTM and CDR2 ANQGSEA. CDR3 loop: CSVVKAGELFF. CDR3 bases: TGCAGCGTTGTAAAGGCCGGGGAGCTGTTTTTT.

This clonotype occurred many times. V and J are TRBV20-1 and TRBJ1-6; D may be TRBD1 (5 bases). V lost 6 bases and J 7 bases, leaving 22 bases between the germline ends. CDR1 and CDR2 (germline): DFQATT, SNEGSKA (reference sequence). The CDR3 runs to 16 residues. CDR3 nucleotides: TGCAGTGCCCCGAGGGGAGTCTTACAGGAGAATTCACCCCTCCACTTT. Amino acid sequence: CSAPRGVLQENSPLHF.

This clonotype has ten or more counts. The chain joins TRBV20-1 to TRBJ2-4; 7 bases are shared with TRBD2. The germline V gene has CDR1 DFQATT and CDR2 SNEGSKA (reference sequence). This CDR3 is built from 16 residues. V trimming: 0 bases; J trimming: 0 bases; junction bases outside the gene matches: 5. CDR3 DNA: TGCAGTGCTAGAGATCAGGCTAGCGGAGCCAAAAACATTCAGTACTTC. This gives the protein CSARDQASGAKNIQYF.

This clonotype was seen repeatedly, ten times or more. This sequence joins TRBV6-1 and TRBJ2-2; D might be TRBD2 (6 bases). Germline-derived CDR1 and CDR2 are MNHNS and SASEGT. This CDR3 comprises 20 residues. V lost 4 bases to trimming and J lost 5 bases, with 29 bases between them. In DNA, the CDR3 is TGTGCCAGCAGTGTACAATACGCCGCGGGGTGGAGGGTGGGGACCGGGGAGCTGTTTTTT. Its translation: CASSVQYAAGWRVGTGELFF.

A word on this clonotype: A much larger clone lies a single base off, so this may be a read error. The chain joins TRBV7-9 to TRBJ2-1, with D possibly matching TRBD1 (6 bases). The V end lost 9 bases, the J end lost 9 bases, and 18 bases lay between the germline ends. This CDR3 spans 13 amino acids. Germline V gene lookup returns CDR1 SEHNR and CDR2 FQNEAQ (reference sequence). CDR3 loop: CASGSARGGEQFF. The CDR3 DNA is TGTGCCAGTGGTAGTGCGAGAGGGGGTGAGCAGTTCTTC.

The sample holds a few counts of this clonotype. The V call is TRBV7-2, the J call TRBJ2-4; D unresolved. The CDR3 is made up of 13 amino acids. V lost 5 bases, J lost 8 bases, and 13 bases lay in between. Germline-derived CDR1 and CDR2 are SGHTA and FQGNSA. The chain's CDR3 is CASSPRPFDIQYF. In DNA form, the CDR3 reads TGTGCCAGCAGCCCGCGGCCCTTTGACATTCAGTACTTC. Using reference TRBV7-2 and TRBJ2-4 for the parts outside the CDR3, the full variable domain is GAGVSQSPSNKVTEKGKDVELRCDPISGHTALYWYRQSLGQGLEFLIYFQGNSAPDKSGLPSDRFSAERTGGSVSTLTIQRTQQEDSAVYLCASSPRPFDIQYFGAGTRLSVL.

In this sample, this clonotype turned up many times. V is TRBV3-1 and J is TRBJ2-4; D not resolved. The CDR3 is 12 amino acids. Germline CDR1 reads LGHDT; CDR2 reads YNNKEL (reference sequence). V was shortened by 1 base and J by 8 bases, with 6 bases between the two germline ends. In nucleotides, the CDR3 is TGTGCCAGCAGCCAAGTCCGGGACATTCAGTACTTC. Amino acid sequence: CASSQVRDIQYF. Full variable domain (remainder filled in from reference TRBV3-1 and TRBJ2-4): DTAVSQTPKYLVTQMGNDKSIKCEQNLGHDTMYWYKQDSKKFLKIMFSYNNKELIINETVPNRFSPKSPDKAHLNLHINSLELGDSAVYFCASSQVRDIQYFGAGTRLSVL.

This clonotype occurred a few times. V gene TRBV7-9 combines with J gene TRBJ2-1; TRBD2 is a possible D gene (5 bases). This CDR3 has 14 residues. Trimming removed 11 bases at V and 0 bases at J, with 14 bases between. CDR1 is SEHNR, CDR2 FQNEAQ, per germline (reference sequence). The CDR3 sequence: CAATLGSSYNEQFF. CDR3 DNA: TGTGCCGCGACGCTTGGGAGCTCCTACAATGAGCAGTTCTTC.

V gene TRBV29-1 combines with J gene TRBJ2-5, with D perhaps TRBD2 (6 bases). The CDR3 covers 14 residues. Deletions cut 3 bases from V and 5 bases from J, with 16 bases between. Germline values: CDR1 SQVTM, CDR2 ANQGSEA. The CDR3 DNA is TGCAGCGTTGATACGGGGGACCGGGGGGAGACCCAGTACTTC. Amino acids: CSVDTGDRGETQYF.

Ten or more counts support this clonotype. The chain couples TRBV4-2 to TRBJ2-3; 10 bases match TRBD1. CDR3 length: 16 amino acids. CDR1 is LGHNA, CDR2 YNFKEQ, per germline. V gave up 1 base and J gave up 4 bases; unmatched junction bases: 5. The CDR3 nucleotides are TGTGCCAGCAGCCAAGGGTTGGGACAGGGGCCAGATACGCAGTATTTT. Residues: CASSQGLGQGPDTQYF.

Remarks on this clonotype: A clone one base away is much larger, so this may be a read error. CDR3 sequence reads: CSTRAPGWRATDTQYF. DNA of the CDR3: TGCAGTACTAGAGCTCCAGGGTGGAGAGCGACAGATACGCAGTATTTT. The chain combines TRBV20-1 with TRBJ2-3; perhaps D is TRBD1 or TRBD2 (5 bases each). This CDR3 comprises 16 residues. Germline V lookup: CDR1 DFQATT, CDR2 SNEGSKA (reference sequence).

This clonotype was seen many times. CDR3 coding DNA: TGTGCCATCAGTGAATTGGGACAGGGTACCCCCAATGAGCAGTTCTTC. It codes for CAISELGQGTPNEQFF. This chain uses TRBV10-3 with TRBJ2-1; 9 positions match TRBD1. Germline CDR1 reads ENHRY; CDR2 reads SYGVKD. This CDR3 has 16 amino acids. The V segment lost 3 bases and the J segment 6 bases; nucleotides outside the gene matches: 9.

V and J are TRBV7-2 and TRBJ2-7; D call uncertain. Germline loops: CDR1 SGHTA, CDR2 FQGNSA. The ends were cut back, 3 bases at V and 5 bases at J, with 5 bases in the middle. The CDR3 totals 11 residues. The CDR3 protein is CASSFHDEQYF. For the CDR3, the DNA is TGTGCCAGCAGCTTCCACGACGAGCAGTACTTC.

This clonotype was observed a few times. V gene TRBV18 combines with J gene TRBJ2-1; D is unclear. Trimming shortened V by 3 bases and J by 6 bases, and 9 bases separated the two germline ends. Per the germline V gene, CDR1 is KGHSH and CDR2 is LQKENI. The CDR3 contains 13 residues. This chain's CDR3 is CASSPRSANEQFF. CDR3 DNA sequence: TGTGCCAGCTCACCGAGGTCAGCCAATGAGCAGTTCTTC.

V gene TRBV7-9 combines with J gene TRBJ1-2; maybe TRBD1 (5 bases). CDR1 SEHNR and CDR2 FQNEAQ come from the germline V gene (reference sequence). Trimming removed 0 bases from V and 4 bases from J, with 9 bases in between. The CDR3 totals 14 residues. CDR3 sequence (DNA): TGTGCCAGCAGCTTAGCTGGGGCAGCCTATGGCTACACCTTC. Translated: CASSLAGAAYGYTF.

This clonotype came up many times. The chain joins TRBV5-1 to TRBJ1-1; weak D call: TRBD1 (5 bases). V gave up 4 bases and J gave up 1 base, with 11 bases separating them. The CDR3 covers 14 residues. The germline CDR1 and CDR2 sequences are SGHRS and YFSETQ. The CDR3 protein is CASSPGLGNTEAFF. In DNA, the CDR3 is TGCGCCAGCAGCCCGGGACTCGGGAACACTGAAGCTTTCTTT.

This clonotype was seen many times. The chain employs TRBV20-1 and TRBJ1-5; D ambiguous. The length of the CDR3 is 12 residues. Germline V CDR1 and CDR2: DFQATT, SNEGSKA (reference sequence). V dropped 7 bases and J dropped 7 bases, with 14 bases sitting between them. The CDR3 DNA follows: TGCAGTGTGGAACAGCTGGCGCAGCCCCAGCATTTT. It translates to CSVEQLAQPQHF.

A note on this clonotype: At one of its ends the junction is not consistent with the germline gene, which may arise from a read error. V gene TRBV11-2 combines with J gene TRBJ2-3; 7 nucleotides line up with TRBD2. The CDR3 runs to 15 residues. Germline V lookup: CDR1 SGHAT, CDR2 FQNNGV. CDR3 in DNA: TGTGTCAGCAGCCTCGGGAGGTTTGGCACAGATACGCAGTATTTT. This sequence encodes CVSSLGRFGTDTQYF.

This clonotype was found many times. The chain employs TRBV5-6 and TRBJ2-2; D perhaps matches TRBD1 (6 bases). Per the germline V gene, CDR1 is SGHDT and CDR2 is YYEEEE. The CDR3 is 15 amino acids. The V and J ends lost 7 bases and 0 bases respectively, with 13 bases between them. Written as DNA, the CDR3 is TGTGCCAGCGAGCAGGGGCCGGCGAACACCGGGGAGCTGTTTTTT. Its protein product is CASEQGPANTGELFF.